Presented here are 13 T cell receptor beta chains from one specimen sequenced in a study of T-cell memory formation after mild COVID-19. Each CDR3 protein gets one entry after TCRdb re-called the 5' RACE reads with MiXCR. The table shows about 290,000 distinct CDR3 sequences, with more than 15% occurring only once. Material for sequencing was PBMCs or a T cell subset sorted from them (not recorded which). The receptors were gathered from a man aged 18 to 29 who had mild COVID-19 (a few samples of this study predate the infection). Cell type and time point are not known.

The chain joins TRBV4-3 to TRBJ2-3, with no clear D. Germline V gives CDR1 LGHNA, CDR2 YSLEER. Trimming shortened V by 4 bases and J by 0 bases, and 14 bases separated the two germline ends. This CDR3 is 16 amino acids long. The CDR3 region is CASSRTLADSTDTQYF. In nucleotides, the CDR3 is TGCGCCAGCAGCCGTACCCTGGCAGACAGCACAGATACGCAGTATTTT.

This rearrangement joins TRBV9 to TRBJ1-5; 9 bases line up with TRBD1. Germline CDR1 reads SGDLS; CDR2 reads YYNGEE. Trimming took 0 bases from V and 4 from J; bases not matched to a gene: 5. The CDR3 loop spans 16 amino acids. The CDR3 sequence is CASSVGATGGNQPQHF. CDR3 coding DNA: TGTGCCAGCAGCGTAGGGGCGACAGGGGGGAATCAGCCCCAGCATTTT.

The chain links TRBV28 to TRBJ2-7; D not resolved. CDR1 and CDR2 (germline): MDHEN, SYDVKM. V shed 5 bases and J shed 6 bases, with 14 bases lying between them. This CDR3 contains 13 residues. The CDR3 bases are TGTGCCAGCAGTCTTACCCGCCCCTCCGAGCAGTACGTC. It is translated as CASSLTRPSEQYV.

CDR3 residues: CASSPQWEDTQYF. Written as DNA, the CDR3 is TGCGCCAGCAGCCCGCAGTGGGAAGATACGCAGTATTTT. V gene TRBV5-1 combines with J gene TRBJ2-3; D gene uncertain. Germline CDR1 SGHRS, CDR2 YFSETQ. Trimming removed 4 bases from V and 5 bases from J, with 11 bases in between. CDR3 size: 13 residues.

This clonotype occurred a few times. This sequence joins TRBV21-1 and TRBJ1-2. TRBV21-1 has pseudogene status. The CDR3 has 13 residues. CDR3 region: CASSNLWGYGYTF. CDR3 nucleotide sequence: TGTGCCAGCAGCAACCTTTGGGGCTATGGCTACACCTTC.

J is TRBJ1-1 and V is TRBV29-1; D is possibly TRBD1 (5 bases). The CDR3 consists of 13 residues. V lost 3 bases, J lost 0 bases, and 8 bases lay in between. Germline loops: CDR1 SQVTM, CDR2 ANQGSEA. CDR3 protein: CSVDEGLNTEAFF. In nucleotides, the CDR3 is TGCAGCGTTGACGAGGGGTTGAACACTGAAGCTTTCTTT.

This clonotype was detected only a few times. The rearrangement links TRBV6-6 to TRBJ2-5; the match to TRBD1 covers 10 bases. Germline V gives CDR1 MNHNY, CDR2 SVGAGI (reference sequence). The junction had 4 bases not matched to a gene; V was cut back by 5 bases and J by 1 base. This CDR3 has 15 residues. Written as DNA, the CDR3 is TGTGCCAGCAGTCGTCGGACAGGGGGCCAAGAGACCCAGTACTTC. Translated, it gives CASSRRTGGQETQYF.

This clonotype occurred many times. V is TRBV3-1 and J is TRBJ1-5; D is ambiguous. Germline V gene sequence: CDR1 LGHDT, CDR2 YNNKEL (reference sequence). The V end lost 2 bases, the J end lost 1 base, and 0 bases lay between the germline ends. The length of the CDR3 is 12 residues. CDR3 sequence (DNA): TGTGCCAGCAGCCAAAGCAATCAGCCCCAGCATTTT. This sequence encodes CASSQSNQPQHF.

This clonotype was detected a few times. V gene TRBV20-1 combines with J gene TRBJ2-1, with 8 bases fitting TRBD2. The J segment lost 8 bases and the V segment lost 0 bases, leaving 12 bases of the junction unmatched. The V gene's germline CDR1 is DFQATT and CDR2 SNEGSKA (reference sequence). The CDR3 loop spans 16 amino acids. The CDR3 bases are TGCAGTGCTAGAGACAAGGCACGGGGGGGCCCGGATGAGCAGTTCTTC. Encoded protein: CSARDKARGGPDEQFF.

This clonotype was observed a few times. The chain joins TRBV20-1 to TRBJ1-2; TRBD1 might be the D (6 bases). This CDR3 spans 15 amino acids. V was trimmed by 3 bases and J by 4 bases, leaving 18 bases between them. CDR1 is DFQATT and CDR2 is SNEGSKA in the germline V gene (reference sequence). CDR3 in DNA: TGCAGTGCTAGGGACAGTGGGAGTTTCCTCTATGGCTACACCTTC. Protein sequence: CSARDSGSFLYGYTF.

In this sample, this clonotype turned up once. The V gene is TRBV5-1, the J gene TRBJ2-3; possible D gene TRBD1, 6 bases. The CDR3 spans 17 residues. V lost 3 bases to trimming and J lost 4 bases, with 21 bases between them. CDR1 and CDR2 (germline): SGHRS, YFSETQ. The CDR3 coding sequence is TGCGCCAGCAGCTCCGCTCTTGGGACACCTTCCCCAGATACGCAGTATTTT. It translates to CASSSALGTPSPDTQYF.

V usage is TRBV7-9 and J usage is TRBJ2-7; D is possibly TRBD2 (5 bases). Deletions cut 3 bases from V and 3 bases from J, with 9 bases between. The CDR3 covers 13 residues. Germline V gene lookup returns CDR1 SEHNR and CDR2 FQNEAQ (reference sequence). CDR3 nucleotides: TGTGCCAGCAGCTTTTTAGGGAGCTACGAGCAGTACTTC. Its protein is CASSFLGSYEQYF.

V usage is TRBV20-1 and J usage is TRBJ2-1; D possibly corresponds to TRBD1 (6 bases). V was clipped by 6 bases and J by 10 bases, with 13 bases between them. There are 11 residues in the CDR3. In germline, CDR1 is DFQATT, CDR2 SNEGSKA (reference sequence). CDR3 coding DNA: TGCAGTGCGAAGGGGGTGCGGGAGCAGTTCTTC. Protein sequence: CSAKGVREQFF.